The rows below give T cell receptor beta chains drawn from one sample of a study of shared clonotypes between healthy human individuals. Repertoires were generated with immunoSEQ multiplex PCR, while TCRdb's copy carries only in-frame clones and drops some. The sample consists of 1,400,000 or so clones, approximately 98.5% of them appearing once. The sequenced sample was naive CD4+ T cells sorted from blood. The receptors shown here come from a man aged 25 to 40 in good health. Both conserved end residues are part of each CDR3. A D gene is named only where the DNA matches it firmly. Clone size is stated in some rows and not others, as once, few, many or a class when expanded.

abundance,d_gene,v_gene,j_gene,CDR3aa,CDR3nt
NA,NA,TRBV9,TRBJ2-7,CASSRSPSGTPEDMQYF,TGTGCCAGCAGCAGATCTCCCTCCGGGACCCCAGAAGATATGCAGTACTTC
NA,NA,TRBV5-1,TRBJ2-7,CASSLVRDVEQYF,TGCGCCAGCAGCTTGGTTCGGGACGTCGAGCAGTACTTC
NA,NA,TRBV29-1,TRBJ1-3,CSVEAFEQDAGNTIYF,TGCAGCGTTGAAGCTTTCGAACAGGATGCTGGAAACACCATATATTTT
NA,NA,TRBV2,TRBJ1-2,CASSGRIRGYTF,TGTGCCAGCAGTGGAAGAATAAGGGGCTACACCTTC
NA,NA,TRBV6-4,TRBJ2-7,CASSNGYEQYF,TGTGCCAGCAGTAACGGATACGAGCAGTACTTC
once,TRBD2,TRBV4-2,TRBJ2-7,CASSQGGRTSYEQYF,TGTGCCAGCAGCCAGGGCGGGAGGACCTCCTACGAGCAGTACTTC
NA,NA,TRBV18,TRBJ2-7,CASSPAPGIYEQYF,TGTGCCAGCTCACCCGCCCCGGGGATCTACGAGCAGTACTTC
NA,NA,TRBV4-3,TRBJ1-2,CASSQLRTSGGYTF,TGCGCCAGCAGCCAACTAAGGACCTCTGGAGGCTACACCTTC
NA,NA,TRBV5-1,TRBJ2-1,CASTRFQNNEQFF,TGCGCCAGTACCCGCTTCCAAAACAATGAGCAGTTCTTC
NA,NA,TRBV25-1,TRBJ2-1,CASSQERLPYNEQFF,TGTGCCAGCAGCCAAGAAAGACTACCGTACAATGAGCAGTTCTTC
NA,NA,TRBV30,TRBJ1-3,CAWSSSYGSSGNTIYF,TGTGCCTGGAGTTCCTCCTACGGAAGCTCTGGAAACACCATATATTTT
NA,TRBD2,TRBV7-9,TRBJ2-3,CASSLSTSGSTDTQYF,TGTGCCAGCAGCCTTTCGACTAGCGGGAGCACAGATACGCAGTATTTT
NA,NA,TRBV10-3,TRBJ2-5,CAIKEEGQTQYF,TGTGCCATCAAAGAAGAGGGGCAGACCCAGTACTTC
NA,NA,TRBV10-3,TRBJ2-5,CAITAKETQYF,TGTGCCATCACAGCAAAAGAGACCCAGTACTTC
NA,TRBD2,TRBV18,TRBJ2-7,CASSSGGPYEQYF,TGTGCCAGCTCTAGCGGGGGACCCTACGAGCAGTACTTC
NA,NA,TRBV2,TRBJ2-7,CASGNYEQYF,TGTGCCAGCGGGAACTACGAGCAGTACTTC
NA,NA,TRBV2,TRBJ2-7,CASSAGAQFYEQYF,TGTGCCAGCAGCGCAGGAGCCCAATTCTACGAGCAGTACTTC
NA,NA,TRBV30,TRBJ2-7,CAWSVPGSSVYEQYF,TGTGCCTGGAGTGTCCCGGGGAGCTCCGTCTACGAGCAGTACTTC
NA,NA,TRBV5-6,TRBJ2-1,CASSSSGTKYNEQFF,TGTGCCAGCAGCTCGTCCGGGACGAAGTACAATGAGCAGTTCTTC
NA,NA,TRBV14,TRBJ2-7,CASSQSSYEQYF,TGTGCCAGCAGCCAAAGCTCCTACGAGCAGTACTTC
NA,NA,TRBV4-1,TRBJ2-7,CASSQDLGQVWFSREQYF,TGCGCCAGCAGCCAAGATCTAGGGCAGGTGTGGTTCTCTCGTGAGCAGTACTTC
NA,TRBD1,TRBV28,TRBJ1-1,CASSFPRGVNTEAFF,TGTGCCAGCAGTTTCCCCAGGGGGGTGAACACTGAAGCTTTCTTT
NA,NA,TRBV12-2,TRBJ2-2,CASRFFPPRQAGELFF,TGTGCAAGTCGCTTTTTCCCACCGCGACAGGCCGGGGAGCTGTTTTTT
NA,TRBD1,TRBV23-1,TRBJ1-1,CASSQSRARGDRNTEAFF,TGCGCCAGCAGTCAATCTCGGGCCAGGGGGGATAGAAACACTGAAGCTTTCTTT
once,TRBD2,TRBV11-3,TRBJ2-7,CASSLGTSGGDEQYF,TGTGCCAGCAGCTTAGGTACTAGCGGAGGGGACGAGCAGTACTTC
NA,NA,TRBV2,TRBJ2-7,CASSVMAYEQYF,TGTGCCAGCAGTGTGATGGCCTACGAGCAGTACTTC
NA,TRBD2,TRBV5-4,TRBJ2-1,CASRPEPLAGVRGGYNEQFF,TGTGCCAGCAGACCGGAGCCGCTAGCGGGAGTCCGAGGGGGCTACAATGAGCAGTTCTTC
NA,TRBD2,TRBV5-6,TRBJ2-1,CASRDTSGTYNEQFF,TGTGCCAGCAGAGATACTAGCGGGACCTACAATGAGCAGTTCTTC
NA,TRBD1,TRBV15,TRBJ2-5,CATSRQDRVIWETQYF,TGTGCCACCAGCAGGCAGGACAGGGTGATATGGGAGACCCAGTACTTC
NA,TRBD1,TRBV2,TRBJ2-5,CASGDRGRGETQYF,TGTGCCAGCGGGGACAGGGGGCGCGGGGAGACCCAGTACTTC
NA,NA,TRBV10-1,TRBJ1-4,CASSEPVGKLFF,TGCGCCAGCTCCGAACCGGTCGGAAAACTGTTTTTT
NA,NA,TRBV5-1,TRBJ2-4,CASSLTGLGIQYF,TGCGCCAGCAGCTTGACAGGTTTGGGGATTCAGTACTTC
NA,NA,TRBV10-3,TRBJ2-7,CAISDQGSYEQYF,TGTGCCATCAGTGATCAGGGATCCTACGAGCAGTACTTC
NA,NA,TRBV5-4,TRBJ1-5,CASSLDLDQPQHF,TGTGCCAGCAGCTTGGATTTGGATCAGCCCCAGCATTTT
NA,NA,TRBV19,TRBJ1-4,CASSLSAKKLFF,TGTGCCAGTAGTTTGTCGGCCAAAAAACTGTTTTTT
NA,NA,TRBV10-2,TRBJ2-7,CASSGYAGYEQYF,TGCGCCAGCAGTGGCTACGCAGGCTACGAGCAGTACTTC